This T cell receptor (beta chain) is drawn from a study of OX40 agonist ivuxolimab in advanced cancers. The V gene's germline CDR1 is SNHLY and CDR2 FYNNEI. V was trimmed by 7 bases and J by 2 bases, leaving 14 bases between them. CDR3 length: 14 amino acids. Using immunoSEQ multiplex PCR, the repertoire was profiled, and TCRdb retains in-frame clones only, with some absent. The sample has approximately 58,000 clones; less than 90% are singletons. V gene TRBV2 combines with J gene TRBJ2-5; D is possibly TRBD1 (6 bases). Sample: CD4+ or CD8+ T cells sorted from blood, taken in a trial of the OX40 agonist ivuxolimab. This TCR derives from an adult with an advanced solid tumor such as melanoma, head and neck, liver or kidney cancer. As DNA, the CDR3 is TGTGCCAGCAAGAGACAGGTACAACAAGAGACCCAGTACTTC. It specifies CASKRQVQQETQYF.